One sample yielded the 7 T cell receptor beta chains listed below, sequenced in a study of identifying expanded T cells in peripheral blood. Here immunoSEQ multiplex PCR was the method, and the copy in TCRdb shows in-frame clones only, minus some. The sample records 55,000 to 80,000 clones, around 83% being singletons. Sequenced material: blood. The receptors derive from a person aged 18 to 70 in good health.

The rearrangement uses TRBV5-1 and TRBJ2-1; D unresolved. Germline values: CDR1 SGHRS, CDR2 YFSETQ. V lost 1 base and J 4 bases, leaving 9 bases between the germline ends. The CDR3 runs to 14 residues. The CDR3 DNA reads as TGCGCCAGCAGCTTGAAGACGGATTACAATGAGCAGTTCTTC. This translates into CASSLKTDYNEQFF.

The chain carries TRBV6-5 and TRBJ2-7; possible D gene TRBD1, 5 bases. The CDR3 contains 14 residues. V gave up 6 bases and J gave up 1 base, with 13 bases separating them. Germline CDR1 and CDR2: MNHEY and SVGAGI. The CDR3: CASSRDRSSYEQYF. DNA for the CDR3: TGTGCCAGCAGCCGAGACAGAAGTTCCTACGAGCAGTACTTC.

The table lists this clone with a count of one. The chain joins TRBV5-6 to TRBJ1-1, with D uncertain. From germline, CDR1 is SGHDT and CDR2 YYEEEE. This CDR3 has 13 residues. Trimming took 5 bases from V and 1 from J, leaving 9 bases between them. CDR3 sequence: CASRADWNTEAFF. The CDR3 DNA reads as TGTGCCAGCAGGGCCGACTGGAACACTGAAGCTTTCTTT.

CDR3 sequence reads: CASSQDLGVGASVETQYF. The CDR3 nucleotides read TGTGCCAGCAGCCAAGATTTAGGTGTGGGGGCTAGCGTCGAGACCCAGTACTTC. This chain connects TRBV4-2 to TRBJ2-5; either TRBD1 or TRBD2 may supply D (6 bases each). Trimming left V 0 bases short and J 5 bases short, with 22 bases between. This CDR3 has 18 amino acids. Germline V gene lookup returns CDR1 LGHNA and CDR2 YNFKEQ.

This sequence joins TRBV30 and TRBJ1-1, with a tentative D call TRBD1 (6 bases). CDR3 size: 15 residues. Deletions cut 4 bases from V and 0 bases from J, with 15 bases between. The germline CDR1 and CDR2 sequences are GTSNPN and SVGIG (reference sequence). For the CDR3, the DNA is TGTGCCTGGACGGTCCAGGGGTATGTGAACACTGAAGCTTTCTTT. As protein: CAWTVQGYVNTEAFF.

V gene TRBV5-1 combines with J gene TRBJ2-6, with D unclear. Germline V gene lookup returns CDR1 SGHRS and CDR2 YFSETQ. The CDR3 runs 14 residues. V gave up 1 base and J gave up 4 bases, with 6 bases separating them. CDR3 amino acids: CASSLPEGANVLTF. CDR3 in DNA: TGCGCCAGCAGCTTGCCTGAGGGGGCCAACGTCCTGACTTTC.

The CDR3 nucleotides are TGTGCCAGCGGGGGTCGCGATGAGCAGTTCTTC. It encodes CASGGRDEQFF. The J gene is TRBJ2-1, the V gene TRBV11-3; D may be TRBD1 or TRBD2 (5 bases each). Trimming cost V 8 bases and J 8 bases, with 10 bases left between them. The CDR3 covers 11 residues. CDR1 is SGHNT and CDR2 is YENEEA in the germline V gene.